This T cell receptor (beta chain) was recovered during a study of T cell responses to AZD1222 COVID-19 vaccine. General study findings and limits: Recipients of AZD1222 seropositive at baseline numbered only 6 or 7. No repertoire was sampled before or during the peak T cell response, only after it. Donors in the cohort were predominantly white British and more often female, and clonal diversity was possibly underestimated.

Second-dose timings of about 4 or about 12 weeks were pooled. This CDR3 is built from 14 residues. V was cut by 6 bases and J by 6 bases, with 17 bases left in between. Germline V gene lookup returns CDR1 LNHDA and CDR2 SQIVND (reference sequence). Sequencing used immunoSEQ multiplex PCR; TCRdb keeps in-frame clones, though not all of them. The sample records around 35,000 clones, about nine tenths being singletons. In regard to this clone: What it recognizes is unknown.

This specimen consisted of peripheral blood, obtained 28 days after the second AZD1222 dose. The chain is built from TRBV19 and TRBJ1-1; D not resolved. The receptor comes from an adult who received the AZD1222 COVID-19 vaccine. CDR3 protein: CASRQSPLRAEAFF. DNA of the CDR3: TGTGCCAGTAGACAGTCTCCCCTTCGCGCTGAAGCTTTCTTT.